This record concerns one TCR beta chain sequence. Its antigen is still unknown. This entry comes from a study of cytotoxic CD8 clonotypes in ibrutinib-treated CLL. Study background: Responses: some 25 partial, 2 complete; after median around 70 months, around 14 stayed remitted, some 12 progressed. General study findings and limits: Clonality rose at ibrutinib response and fell back toward baseline at progression.

Target depth was 1 in 200,000 to 1 in 1 million T cells, about 10x per clonotype. Assay: immunoSEQ multiplex PCR; the TCRdb copy retains only in-frame clones and omits some. Of tens of thousands of clones in the sample, around 69% were seen once. Germline lookup yields CDR1 LNHDA and CDR2 SQIVND (reference sequence). Trimming took 2 bases from V and 5 from J, leaving 12 bases between them. The CDR3 runs to 14 residues. Sample: PBMCs, taken at disease progression, from a patient treated with ibrutinib. V and J are TRBV19 and TRBJ1-1, with a tentative D call TRBD1 (5 bases). This TCR derives from a human donor with chronic lymphocytic leukemia. CDR3 DNA sequence: TGTGCCAGTAGTATATATGCGGCAGGGACTGAAGCTTTCTTT. Its translation: CASSIYAAGTEAFF.